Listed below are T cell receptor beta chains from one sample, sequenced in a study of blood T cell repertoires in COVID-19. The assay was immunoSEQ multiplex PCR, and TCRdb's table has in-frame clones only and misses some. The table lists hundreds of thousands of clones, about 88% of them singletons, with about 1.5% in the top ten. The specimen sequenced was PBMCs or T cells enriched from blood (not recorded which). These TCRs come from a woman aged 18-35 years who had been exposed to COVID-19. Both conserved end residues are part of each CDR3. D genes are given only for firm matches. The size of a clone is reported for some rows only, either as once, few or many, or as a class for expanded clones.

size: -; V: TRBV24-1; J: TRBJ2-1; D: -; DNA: TGTGCCACCAGTGATTTGGTAGCGGATTACAATGAGCAGTTCTTC; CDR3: CATSDLVADYNEQFF
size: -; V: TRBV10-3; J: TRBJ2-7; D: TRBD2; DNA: TGTGCCATCAGCGAAGGACTAGCTTTCTACGAGCAGTACTTC; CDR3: CAISEGLAFYEQYF
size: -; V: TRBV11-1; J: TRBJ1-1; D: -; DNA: TGTGCCAGCAGCTTGGGGGGGGAGATGAACACTGAAGCTTTCTTT; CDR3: CASSLGGEMNTEAFF
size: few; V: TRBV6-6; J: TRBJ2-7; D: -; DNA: TGTGCCAGCAGTTACTCCGGACAGTCCGACGAGCAGTACTTC; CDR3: CASSYSGQSDEQYF
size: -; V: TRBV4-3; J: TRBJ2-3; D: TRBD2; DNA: TGCGCCAGCAGCCAAGCAGCGGGGGCTATAGATACGCAGTATTTT; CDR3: CASSQAAGAIDTQYF
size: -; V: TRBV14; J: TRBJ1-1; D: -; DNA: TGTGCCAGCAGCCAGTCCCCATCAGGTGAAGCTTTCTTT; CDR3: CASSQSPSGEAFF
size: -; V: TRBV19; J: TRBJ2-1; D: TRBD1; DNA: TGTGCCAGTAGTATAGGAGTAGGGGGCGATGAGCAGTTCTTC; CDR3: CASSIGVGGDEQFF
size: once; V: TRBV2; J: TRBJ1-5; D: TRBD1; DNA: TGTGCCAGCAGCCTACAGGGGCGGGAACAGCCCCAGCATTTT; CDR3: CASSLQGREQPQHF
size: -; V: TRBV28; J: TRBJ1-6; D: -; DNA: TGTGCCAGCAGCACTGCCACAGGGTCCTATAATTCACCCCTCCACTTT; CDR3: CASSTATGSYNSPLHF
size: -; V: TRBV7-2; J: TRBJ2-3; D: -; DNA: TGTGCCAGCAGCTTAGACTACACAGATACGCAGTATTTT; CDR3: CASSLDYTDTQYF
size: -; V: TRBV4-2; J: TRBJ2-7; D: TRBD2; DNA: TGTGCCAGCAGCCAGGAAGCGGGAGGTCCCTACGAGCAGTACTTC; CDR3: CASSQEAGGPYEQYF
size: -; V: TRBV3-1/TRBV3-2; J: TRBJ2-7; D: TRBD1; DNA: TGTGCCAGCAGCCGAACAGGGGGCTCCTACGAGCAGTACTTC; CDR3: CASSRTGGSYEQYF
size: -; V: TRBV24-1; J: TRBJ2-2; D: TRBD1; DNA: TGTGCCACCAGTGATCCGACAGGGGTGTCCGGGGAGCTGTTTTTT; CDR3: CATSDPTGVSGELFF
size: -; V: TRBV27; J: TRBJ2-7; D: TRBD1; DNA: TGTGCCAGCAGGGGACAGGGATACTACGAGCAGTACTTC; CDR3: CASRGQGYYEQYF
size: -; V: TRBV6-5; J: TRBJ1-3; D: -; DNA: TGTGCCAGCAGCGCGTTTGGAAACACCATATATTTT; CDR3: CASSAFGNTIYF
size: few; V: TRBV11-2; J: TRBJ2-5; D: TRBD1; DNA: TGTGCCAGCAGCTCATCACAGGGGGCCCAAGAGACCCAGTACTTC; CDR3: CASSSSQGAQETQYF
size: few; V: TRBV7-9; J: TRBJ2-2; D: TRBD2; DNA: TGTGCCAGCAGCCAGACTAGCGGGCTAAACACCGGGGAGCTGTTTTTT; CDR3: CASSQTSGLNTGELFF
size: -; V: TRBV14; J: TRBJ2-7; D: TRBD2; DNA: TGTGCCAGCAGCCCCTTAGCGGGACCCTACGAGCAGTACTTC; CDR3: CASSPLAGPYEQYF
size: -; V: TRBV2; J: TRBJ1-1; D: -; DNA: TGTGCCAGCATGGCGAACACTGAAGCTTTCTTT; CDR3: CASMANTEAFF
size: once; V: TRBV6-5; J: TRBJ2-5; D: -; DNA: TGTGCCAGCGGAGGGTCCTCAGGTGGGGAGACCCAGTACTTC; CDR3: CASGGSSGGETQYF
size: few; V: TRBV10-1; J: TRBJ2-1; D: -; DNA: TGCGCCAGCAGTTGGGGGCGATACAATGAGCAGTTCTTC; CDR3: CASSWGRYNEQFF
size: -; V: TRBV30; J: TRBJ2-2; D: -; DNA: TGTGCCTGGAGTTTAGGCGGGGCCGGGGAGCTGTTTTTT; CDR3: CAWSLGGAGELFF
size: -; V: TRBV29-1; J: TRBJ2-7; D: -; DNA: TGCAGCGTTTCGGACTTTCTCGGACAGACCTACGAGCAGTACTTC; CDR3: CSVSDFLGQTYEQYF
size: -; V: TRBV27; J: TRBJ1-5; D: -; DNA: TGTGCCAGCAGGGGGGCGGGAGCCTACAATCAGCCCCAGCATTTT; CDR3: CASRGAGAYNQPQHF
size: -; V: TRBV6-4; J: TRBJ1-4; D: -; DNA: TGTGCCAGCAGTCCCCCCGCGGAGGAACAGAGAAATGAAAAACTGTTTTTT; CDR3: CASSPPAEEQRNEKLFF
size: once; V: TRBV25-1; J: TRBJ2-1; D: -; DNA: TGTGCCAGCAGTTGGCTAGCGTGGGGCAATGAGCAGTTCTTC; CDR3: CASSWLAWGNEQFF
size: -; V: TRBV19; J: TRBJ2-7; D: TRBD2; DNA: TGTGCCAGTAGTAAGAGCGGGAGGGGTTCCTACGAGCAGTACTTC; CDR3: CASSKSGRGSYEQYF
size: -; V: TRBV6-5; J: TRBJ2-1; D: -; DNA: TGTGCCAGCAGTTTAGTAGCGGCAAAATACAATGAGCAGTTCTTC; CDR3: CASSLVAAKYNEQFF
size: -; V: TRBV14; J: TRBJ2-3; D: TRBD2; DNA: TGTGCCAGCAGCCATGAAATAGCGGGGGTCCCGGATACGCAGTATTTT; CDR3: CASSHEIAGVPDTQYF
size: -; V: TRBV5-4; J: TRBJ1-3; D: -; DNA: TGTGCCAGCAGCTTGGCCTTAGGGGACACCATATATTTT; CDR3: CASSLALGDTIYF
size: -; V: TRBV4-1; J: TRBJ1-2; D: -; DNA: TGCGCCAGCAGCCAAGAAAGGGAGGAGGGCACCCTGATCGGGTATGGCTACACCTTC; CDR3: CASSQEREEGTLIGYGYTF
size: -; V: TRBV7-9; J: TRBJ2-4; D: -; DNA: TGTGCCAGCAGCTTAGATAGCTGGCAGTACTTC; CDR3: CASSLDSWQYF
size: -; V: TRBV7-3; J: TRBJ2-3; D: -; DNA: TGTGCCAGCAGCTTGGGAGACCCTTCCACAGATACGCAGTATTTT; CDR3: CASSLGDPSTDTQYF
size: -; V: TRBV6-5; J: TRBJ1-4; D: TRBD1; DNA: TGTGCCAGCTTTGACAGGGGGTCTGAAAAACTGTTTTTT; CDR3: CASFDRGSEKLFF
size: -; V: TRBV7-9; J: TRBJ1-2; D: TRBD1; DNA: TGTGCCAGCAGCTTAGACAGGGGAGACGGCTACACCTTC; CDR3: CASSLDRGDGYTF
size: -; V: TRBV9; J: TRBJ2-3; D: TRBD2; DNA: TGTGCCAGCAGCGCGTGGGACGGGGGGGCCTCAGATACGCAGTATTTT; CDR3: CASSAWDGGASDTQYF
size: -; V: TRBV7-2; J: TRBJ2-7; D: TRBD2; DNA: TGTGCCAGCAGCTCGGGACTAGCGGGCTACGAGCAGTACTTC; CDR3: CASSSGLAGYEQYF
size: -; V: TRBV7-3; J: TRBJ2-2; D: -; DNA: TGTGCCAGCAGCTTAATCGGGGGGCCCTTAAACACCGGGGAGCTGTTTTTT; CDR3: CASSLIGGPLNTGELFF
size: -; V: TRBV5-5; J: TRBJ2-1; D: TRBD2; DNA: TGTGCCAGCAGGCCGCCGGGACTAGCGATGGGTGAGCAGTTCTTC; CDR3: CASRPPGLAMGEQFF
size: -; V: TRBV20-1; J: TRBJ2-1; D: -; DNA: TGCAATGTACCGGGACACGAGCAGTTCTTC; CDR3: CNVPGHEQFF
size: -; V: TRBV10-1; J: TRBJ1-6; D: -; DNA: TGCGCCAGCAGTGAGGGTTCCGGGGAGGATAATTCACCCCTCCACTTT; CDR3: CASSEGSGEDNSPLHF
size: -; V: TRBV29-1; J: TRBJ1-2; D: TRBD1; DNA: TGCAGCGTCCACAGGGGGCTAGGTGGCTACACCTTC; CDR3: CSVHRGLGGYTF